A single sample is the source of the 16 T cell receptor beta chains below, sequenced in a study of cytomegalovirus exposure and HLA in healthy donors. Vbeta (60) and Jbeta (13) primers were used in the PCR. TCRdb's copy holds only in-frame clones and misses some; the assay was immunoSEQ multiplex PCR. The sample comprises just over 95,000 clones, roughly three quarters of which are singletons, and around 5% rests with the top ten. The specimen was PBMCs. Every receptor here comes from a woman aged 40 to 50 in good health and CMV-seronegative.

The chain combines TRBV6-5 with TRBJ2-7; maybe TRBD2 (6 bases). Trimming removed 5 bases at V and 4 bases at J, with 15 bases between. The CDR3 is made up of 14 amino acids. Looked up from germline, CDR1 is MNHEY and CDR2 is SVGAGI. CDR3 bases: TGTGCCAGCAGTACCCGGGACTTAGGATACGAGCAGTACTTC. Residues: CASSTRDLGYEQYF.

This clone has more than one count but fewer than ten. The chain carries TRBV2 and TRBJ2-1; D gene uncertain. The germline CDR1 and CDR2 sequences are SNHLY and FYNNEI. The CDR3 extends over 13 amino acids. Trimming stripped 5 bases from V and 9 bases from J, with 14 bases between. This chain's CDR3 is CASSLTPSGEQFF. Written as DNA, the CDR3 is TGTGCCAGCAGTTTAACACCTTCGGGTGAGCAGTTCTTC.

The CDR3 sequence: CASSPYADRDGQYF. DNA for the CDR3: TGTGCCAGCAGCCCCTACGCCGACAGGGATGGGCAGTACTTC. The V and J genes are TRBV9 and TRBJ2-7; 7 bases line up with TRBD1. Germline-derived CDR1 and CDR2 are SGDLS and YYNGEE. The CDR3 totals 14 residues. V gave up 4 bases and J gave up 9 bases; unmatched junction bases: 13.

The chain uses TRBV5-1 and TRBJ1-2, with 9 positions matching TRBD1. V gave up 2 bases and J gave up 5 bases; unmatched junction bases: 7. The CDR3 runs 15 residues. The germline V gene has CDR1 SGHRS and CDR2 YFSETQ. In nucleotides, the CDR3 is TGCGCCAGCAGCTTAAGCACAGGGGGCGCATATGGCTACACCTTC. It specifies CASSLSTGGAYGYTF.

The chain combines TRBV2 with TRBJ2-1, with D unclear. CDR1 is SNHLY, CDR2 FYNNEI, per germline. The V gene lost 4 bases and the J gene lost 3 bases, with 7 bases spanning the gap. The CDR3 extends over 13 amino acids. The DNA of the CDR3 is TGTGCCAGCAGTGGGGCTGTCTACAATGAGCAGTTCTTC. This codes for CASSGAVYNEQFF. The full variable domain, with the rest looked up from reference TRBV2 and TRBJ2-1, is EPEVTQTPSHQVTQMGQEVILRCVPISNHLYFYWYRQILGQKVEFLVSFYNNEISEKSEIFDDQFSVERPDGSNFTLKIRSTKLEDSAMYFCASSGAVYNEQFFGPGTRLTVL.

This clone has more than one count but fewer than ten. The chain recombines TRBV9 with TRBJ1-1; TRBD1 matches 7 bases. CDR3 length: 15 residues. CDR1 is SGDLS and CDR2 is YYNGEE in the germline V gene. The V and J ends lost 3 bases and 1 base, in that order; junction bases with no gene match: 6. CDR3 amino acids: CASSGGTGANTEAFF. In DNA, the CDR3 is TGTGCCAGCAGCGGGGGAACAGGGGCGAACACTGAAGCTTTCTTT.

A word on this clone: Likely a read error: the CDR3 ends without its conserved phenylalanine or tryptophan. V usage is TRBV6-1 and J usage is TRBJ1-1, with TRBD1 as a possible D gene (6 bases). Trimming took 6 bases from V and 1 from J, leaving 9 bases between them. From germline, CDR1 is MNHNS and CDR2 SASEGT. This CDR3 is 13 amino acids long. The CDR3 loop reads CASRETGNTEAFV. The CDR3 DNA reads TGTGCCAGCAGAGAGACAGGGAACACTGAAGCTTTCGTT.

The rearrangement uses TRBV5-4 and TRBJ2-5; 11 bases are shared with TRBD2. Germline V gene sequence: CDR1 SGHNT, CDR2 YYREEE (reference sequence). Unmatched junction bases numbered 9, after V lost 9 bases and J lost 5 bases. The CDR3 spans 14 residues. Written as DNA, the CDR3 is TGTGCCACCGGTAGCGGGGGGGCTGGGGAGACCCAGTACTTC. It encodes CATGSGGAGETQYF.

The chain joins TRBV5-8 to TRBJ1-1; D remains ambiguous. V was shortened by 0 bases and J by 1 base, with 13 bases between the two germline ends. Germline assignment: CDR1 SGHTS and CDR2 YDEGEE. The CDR3 has 16 residues. CDR3 loop: CASSLAVGISNTEAFF. The CDR3 DNA follows: TGTGCCAGCAGCTTGGCCGTGGGCATTTCGAACACTGAAGCTTTCTTT.

This chain connects TRBV2 to TRBJ2-5; 8 bases line up with TRBD2. V lost 6 bases, J lost 5 bases, and 8 bases stayed unmatched. The length of the CDR3 is 14 residues. Germline values: CDR1 SNHLY, CDR2 FYNNEI. The CDR3 protein is CASSPRGGRETQYF. In DNA form, the CDR3 reads TGTGCCAGCAGCCCTCGCGGGGGGCGGGAGACCCAGTACTTC.

This chain connects TRBV10-3 to TRBJ1-1; 7 bases align to TRBD1. The junction had 2 bases not matched to a gene; V was cut back by 6 bases and J by 4 bases. The CDR3 contains 12 residues. Germline V gene sequence: CDR1 ENHRY, CDR2 SYGVKD. CDR3 in DNA: TGTGCCATCAGAGACAGGGCCACTGAAGCTTTCTTT. Protein sequence: CAIRDRATEAFF.

This CDR3 reads CSASTAHDTF. The CDR3 region has the DNA TGCAGTGCTAGCACAGCCCACGACACCTTC. The gene calls are TRBV20-1 and TRBJ1-2; D is undetermined. The CDR3 has 10 amino acids. V lost 3 bases, J lost 12 bases, and 11 bases lay in between. Germline V gene data show CDR1 as DFQATT and CDR2 as SNEGSKA (reference sequence).

The chain is built from TRBV10-2 and TRBJ1-2; 7 nucleotides agree with TRBD1. The CDR3 extends over 14 amino acids. V lost 2 bases and J lost 7; bases outside the gene matches: 7. Germline V CDR1 and CDR2: WSHSY, SAAADI. CDR3 nucleotides: TGCGCCAGCAGTGAGCAGGGGGTCGGGGCTGGCTACACCTTC. Its translation is CASSEQGVGAGYTF.

DNA of the CDR3: TGTGCCAGCAAGATACCGGGACAGACCACTGAAGCTTTCTTT. It encodes CASKIPGQTTEAFF. This chain uses TRBV6-6 with TRBJ1-1, with TRBD1 identical over 7 bases. Germline values: CDR1 MNHNY, CDR2 SVGAGI (reference sequence). This CDR3 comprises 14 residues. V shed 7 bases, J shed 4 bases, and the junction held 9 bases outside the gene matches.

This CDR3 is CASSQPGTPNRVNYGYTF. The CDR3 DNA is TGTGCCAGCAGCCAACCCGGGACACCTAATCGGGTTAACTATGGCTACACCTTC. V usage is TRBV4-2 and J usage is TRBJ1-2; the D gene is possibly TRBD1 (6 bases). CDR3 length equals 18 residues. The V end was cut by 2 bases, the J end by 1 base, with 20 bases between. The germline CDR1 and CDR2 sequences are LGHNA and YNFKEQ.

The chain carries TRBV5-1 and TRBJ2-7; 7 nucleotides line up with TRBD2. CDR1 and CDR2 (germline): SGHRS, YFSETQ. The V and J ends lost 4 bases and 5 bases, in that order; junction bases with no gene match: 9. CDR3 length: 14 residues. The CDR3 reads CASSRIRGVDEQYF. In nucleotides, the CDR3 is TGCGCCAGCAGCCGCATTCGGGGGGTCGACGAGCAGTACTTC.